This T cell receptor (beta chain) comes out of a study of vaccination effects on CD4 cells after COVID-19. Whole-study context: Before any sequencing was done, the ViraFEST assay used viral peptide pools to expand antigen-specific CD4+ T cells. Findings and limits, study-wide: Marked clonal contraction of both clone types appeared late after vaccination. The study, lacking early post-infection timepoints, had few convalescent patients.

V lost 1 base, J lost 4 bases, and 4 bases lay in between. The CDR3 contains 13 residues. The germline CDR1 and CDR2 sequences are SGHDN and FVKESK. This clone appeared a single time. Its antigen remains unidentified. Cells that had been cultured for less than 13 days were the source of isolated CD4+ T cells. Vaccination of participants consisted of two doses of either the BNT162b2 or mRNA-1273 vaccine. Previously uninfected by SARS-CoV-2, the vaccine recipients also showed negative nucleocapsid antibodies. The repertoire was sequenced with immunoSEQ multiplex PCR; TCRdb's copy has only in-frame clones and lacks some. The sample lists about 45,000 clones, over 60% occurring once.

The TCR comes from a human donor who received a COVID-19 vaccine. The V call is TRBV14, the J call TRBJ1-4; D is undetermined. This specimen consisted of CD4+ T cells from PBMCs cultured without peptide, obtained after COVID-19 vaccination. The CDR3, as DNA: TGTGCCAGCAGCCAAGGCCTTAATGAAAAACTGTTTTTT. It codes for CASSQGLNEKLFF. Combining the CDR3 with reference TRBV14 and TRBJ1-4 gives the whole variable domain EAGVTQFPSHSVIEKGQTVTLRCDPISGHDNLYWYRRVMGKEIKFLLHFVKESKQDESGMPNNRFLAERTGGTYSTLKVQPAELEDSGVYFCASSQGLNEKLFFGSGTQLSVL.